Below are 28 T cell receptor beta chains sequenced from a single sample in a study of T cells expressing NK-cell markers. TCRdb reworked the 5' RACE reads into one entry per CDR3 protein, no DNA. The sample shows 550,000 to 600,000 distinct CDR3 sequences, and roughly 3.4% sits with its ten largest clones. Sequencing was performed on blood T cells: a sorted CD56 or NKG2C T cell subset, CD4+ or CD8+ T cells, or bulk PBMC T cells (not recorded which). These receptor sequences come from a man aged 18 to 35 in good health.

V and J are TRBV6-1 and TRBJ1-6; the TCRdb call, TRBD1, lacks DNA for checking. Germline V gives CDR1 MNHNS, CDR2 SASEGT. This CDR3 has 14 amino acids. The CDR3 sequence: CASSRDRFYSPLHF.

The chain has TRBV19 and TRBJ2-4; without DNA, the TCRdb call of TRBD1 cannot be checked. Germline loops: CDR1 LNHDA, CDR2 SQIVND (reference sequence). The CDR3 extends over 15 amino acids. CDR3 in amino acids: CASSHRQGTKNIQYF.

The rearrangement uses TRBV25-1 and TRBJ2-1; with no DNA, the TCRdb D assignment of TRBD2 cannot be verified. The CDR3 is made up of 15 amino acids. Per germline, CDR1 MGHDK and CDR2 SYGVNS. CDR3 loop: CASSDRTSGRNEQFF.

The chain joins TRBV5-1 to TRBJ1-6; lacking DNA, the TRBD1 call made by TCRdb goes unchecked. Germline V gives CDR1 SGHRS, CDR2 YFSETQ. This CDR3 has 14 amino acids. The CDR3 sequence: CASTWGQENSPLHF.

V is TRBV3-1 and J is TRBJ1-1; TCRdb returns TRBD1, unconfirmable since there is no DNA. CDR3 length: 14 residues. Germline V lookup: CDR1 LGHDT, CDR2 YNNKEL (reference sequence). CDR3 amino acids: CASSNRDKNTEAFF.

The CDR3 spells CASSSLTEGLEQFF. The gene calls are TRBV11-2 and TRBJ2-1; the TRBD2 assignment by TCRdb is unverifiable without DNA. Germline V gene sequence: CDR1 SGHAT, CDR2 FQNNGV. The CDR3 has 14 amino acids.

This chain uses TRBV6-2 or TRBV6-3 with TRBJ1-2; TCRdb's D call, TRBD1, is unchecked because there is no DNA. The CDR3 contains 12 residues. The V gene's germline CDR1 is MNHEY and CDR2 SVGEGT. CDR3 protein: CASSRTGYGYTF.

The gene calls are TRBV12-3 or TRBV12-4 and TRBJ1-5; TCRdb outputs TRBD1, but without DNA this stays unchecked. CDR3 length: 16 amino acids. The CDR3 region is CASSLRAGAPNQPQHF.

This chain links TRBV12-3 or TRBV12-4 with TRBJ1-1; checking the TCRdb D call of TRBD1 is not possible without DNA. This CDR3 region has 13 residues. The CDR3 reads CASSLDRGAEAFF.

This sequence joins TRBV12-3 or TRBV12-4 and TRBJ2-1; TCRdb designates TRBD2, a call that cannot be tested without DNA. This CDR3 spans 16 amino acids. CDR3 residues: CASSPSSLAGRNEQFF.

The CDR3 loop reads CAIREGLGEQYF. This chain links TRBV10-3 with TRBJ2-7. The germline CDR1 and CDR2 sequences are ENHRY and SYGVKD. The CDR3 contains 12 residues.

The J gene is TRBJ2-7, the V gene TRBV28; TCRdb designates TRBD1, a call that cannot be tested without DNA. The CDR3 runs to 13 residues. CDR1 and CDR2 from the germline V gene are MDHEN and SYDVKM. CDR3 sequence: CASTGHPAYEQYF.

The chain links TRBV25-1 to TRBJ2-1; TCRdb names TRBD1, which stays unverified in the absence of DNA. Germline loops: CDR1 MGHDK, CDR2 SYGVNS. This CDR3 contains 15 residues. CDR3 protein: CASSLGDRSYNEQFF.

The rearrangement links TRBV27 to TRBJ2-7; TCRdb's assignment of TRBD2 cannot be checked, as there is no DNA. The CDR3 is 12 residues long. The germline CDR1 and CDR2 sequences are MNHEY and SMNVEV (reference sequence). CDR3 sequence reads: CASSTLTSKQYF.

The chain couples TRBV21-1 to TRBJ2-3. TRBV21-1 is a documented pseudogene. The CDR3 runs to 13 residues. The CDR3 loop is CASSNNHTDTQYF.

This rearrangement joins TRBV18 to TRBJ2-3; the TCRdb D gene call, TRBD1, has no DNA to confirm it. Germline values: CDR1 KGHSH, CDR2 LQKENI. This CDR3 has 15 residues. The CDR3: CASSPGVALTDTQYF. Variable domain in full (rest from reference TRBV18 and TRBJ2-3): NAGVMQNPRHLVRRRGQEARLRCSPMKGHSHVYWYRQLPEEGLKFMVYLQKENIIDESGMPKERFSAEFPKEGPSILRIQQVVRGDSAAYFCASSPGVALTDTQYFGPGTRLTVL.

The rearrangement joins TRBV5-1 to TRBJ2-3; TCRdb lists TRBD1, though no DNA is available to test this call. Germline CDR1 SGHRS, CDR2 YFSETQ. The CDR3 is 17 amino acids. CDR3 region: CASSSGQGATSTDTQYF.

The chain employs TRBV29-1 and TRBJ2-1; the TRBD2 assignment by TCRdb is unverifiable without DNA. CDR3 length equals 12 residues. Germline CDR1 and CDR2: SQVTM and ANQGSEA. The CDR3: CSATGLSNEQFF.

This chain uses TRBV5-5 with TRBJ2-7; with no DNA, the TCRdb D assignment of TRBD1 cannot be verified. CDR1 is SGHKS and CDR2 is YYEKEE in the germline V gene (reference sequence). The CDR3 totals 15 residues. The CDR3 protein is CASSLAPTGFYEQYF.

The V gene is TRBV10-3, the J gene TRBJ2-2. CDR3 length: 14 amino acids. Germline assignment: CDR1 ENHRY and CDR2 SYGVKD. CDR3 amino acids: CAISEGLYTGELFF.

This chain links TRBV28 with TRBJ2-7; without DNA, the TCRdb call of TRBD1 cannot be checked. Germline V gene sequence: CDR1 MDHEN, CDR2 SYDVKM. The CDR3 extends over 13 amino acids. The chain's CDR3 is CASRRGFSYEQYF. Full variable domain (rest looked up from reference TRBV28 and TRBJ2-7): DVKVTQSSRYLVKRTGEKVFLECVQDMDHENMFWYRQDPGLGLRLIYFSYDVKMKEKGDIPEGYSVSREKKERFSLILESASTNQTSMYLCASRRGFSYEQYFGPGTRLTVT.

This chain joins TRBV21-1 and TRBJ1-1; TCRdb's assignment of TRBD1 cannot be checked, as there is no DNA. TRBV21-1 is reported as a pseudogene. The CDR3 contains 15 residues. The CDR3 reads CASSKKGAGGTEAFF.

The J gene is TRBJ1-4, the V gene TRBV12-3 or TRBV12-4. CDR3 length: 13 residues. CDR3 protein: CASKQTTNEKLFF.

The rearrangement uses TRBV25-1 and TRBJ2-7; the D gene TCRdb calls, TRBD1, cannot be checked with no DNA. Germline V CDR1 and CDR2: MGHDK, SYGVNS. The CDR3 length is 13 residues. The CDR3 here is CASSGPITYEQYF.

The chain combines TRBV12-3 or TRBV12-4 with TRBJ2-1; TCRdb picks TRBD1, but there is no DNA to check that call. The length of the CDR3 is 14 residues. CDR3 in amino acids: CASSNGGSYNEQFF.

V usage is TRBV15 and J usage is TRBJ2-1; TCRdb designates TRBD1, a call that cannot be tested without DNA. CDR3 length: 16 residues. The germline V gene encodes CDR1 LNHNV and CDR2 YYDKDF (reference sequence). CDR3 sequence: CATSREGGGNSNEQFF.

The genes are TRBV30 and TRBJ2-1. This CDR3 is 16 amino acids long. CDR1 is GTSNPN and CDR2 is SVGIG in the germline V gene (reference sequence). The CDR3 here is CAWSVGGLSSYNEQFF.

The V gene is TRBV29-1, the J gene TRBJ2-3; TCRdb reports TRBD2, a call that lacks DNA to check it against. This CDR3 comprises 14 residues. Per the germline V gene, CDR1 is SQVTM and CDR2 is ANQGSEA. The CDR3 loop is CSAASGGFTDTQYF.